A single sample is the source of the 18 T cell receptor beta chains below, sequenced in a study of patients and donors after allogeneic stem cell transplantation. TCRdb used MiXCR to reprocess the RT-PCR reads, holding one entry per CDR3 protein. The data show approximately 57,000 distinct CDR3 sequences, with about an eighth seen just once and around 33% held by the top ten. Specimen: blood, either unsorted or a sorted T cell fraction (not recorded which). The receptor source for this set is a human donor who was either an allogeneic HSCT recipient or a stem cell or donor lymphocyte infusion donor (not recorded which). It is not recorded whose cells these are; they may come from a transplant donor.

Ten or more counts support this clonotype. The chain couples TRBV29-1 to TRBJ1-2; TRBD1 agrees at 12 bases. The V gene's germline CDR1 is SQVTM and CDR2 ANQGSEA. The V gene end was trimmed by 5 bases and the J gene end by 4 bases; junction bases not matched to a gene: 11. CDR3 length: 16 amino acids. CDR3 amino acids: CSVPPGQGATFYGYTF. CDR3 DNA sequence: TGCAGCGTTCCCCCGGGACAGGGGGCCACTTTCTATGGCTACACCTTC.

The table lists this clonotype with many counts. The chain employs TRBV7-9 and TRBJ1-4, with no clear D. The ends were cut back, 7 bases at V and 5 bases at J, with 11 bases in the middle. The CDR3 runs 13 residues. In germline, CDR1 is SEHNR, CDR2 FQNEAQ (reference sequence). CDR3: CASTHEGNEKLFF. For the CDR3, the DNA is TGTGCCAGCACGCACGAAGGGAATGAAAAACTGTTTTTT.

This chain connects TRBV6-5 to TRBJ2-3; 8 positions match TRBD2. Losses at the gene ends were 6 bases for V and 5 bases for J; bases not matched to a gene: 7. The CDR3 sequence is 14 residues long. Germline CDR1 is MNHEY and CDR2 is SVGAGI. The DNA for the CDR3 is TGTGCCAGCAGACGAAAGCGGGAGATAGATACGCAGTATTTT. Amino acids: CASRRKREIDTQYF.

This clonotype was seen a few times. CDR3 in amino acids: CASSIKRERGYEQYF. CDR3 nucleotide sequence: TGTGCCAGTAGTATTAAGCGGGAAAGGGGCTACGAGCAGTACTTC. The chain recombines TRBV19 with TRBJ2-7; 7 bases map to TRBD2. CDR1 LNHDA and CDR2 SQIVND come from the germline V gene (reference sequence). CDR3 length equals 15 residues. V lost 3 bases, J lost 3 bases, and 8 bases stayed unmatched.

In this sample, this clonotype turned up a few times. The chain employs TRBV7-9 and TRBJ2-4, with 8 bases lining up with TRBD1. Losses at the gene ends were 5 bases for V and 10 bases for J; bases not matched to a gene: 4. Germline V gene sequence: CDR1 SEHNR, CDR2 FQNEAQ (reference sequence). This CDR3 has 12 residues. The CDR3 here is CASSPTGEIQYF. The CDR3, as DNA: TGTGCCAGCAGCCCGACAGGGGAGATTCAGTACTTC.

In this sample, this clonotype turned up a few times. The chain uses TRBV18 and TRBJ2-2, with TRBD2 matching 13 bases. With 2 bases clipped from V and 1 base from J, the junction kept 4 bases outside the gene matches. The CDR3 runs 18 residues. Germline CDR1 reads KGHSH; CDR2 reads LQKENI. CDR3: CASSPTGLAGMNTGELFF. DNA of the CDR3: TGTGCCAGCTCACCAACGGGACTAGCGGGGATGAACACCGGGGAGCTGTTTTTT. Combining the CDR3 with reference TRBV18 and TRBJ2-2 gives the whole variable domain NAGVMQNPRHLVRRRGQEARLRCSPMKGHSHVYWYRQLPEEGLKFMVYLQKENIIDESGMPKERFSAEFPKEGPSILRIQQVVRGDSAAYFCASSPTGLAGMNTGELFFGEGSRLTVL.

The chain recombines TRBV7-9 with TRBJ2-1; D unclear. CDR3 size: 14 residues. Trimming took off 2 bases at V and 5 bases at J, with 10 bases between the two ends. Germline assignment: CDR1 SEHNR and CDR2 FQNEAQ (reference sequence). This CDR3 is CASSLSLPDNEQFF. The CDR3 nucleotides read TGTGCCAGCAGCTTAAGCCTTCCCGACAATGAGCAGTTCTTC.

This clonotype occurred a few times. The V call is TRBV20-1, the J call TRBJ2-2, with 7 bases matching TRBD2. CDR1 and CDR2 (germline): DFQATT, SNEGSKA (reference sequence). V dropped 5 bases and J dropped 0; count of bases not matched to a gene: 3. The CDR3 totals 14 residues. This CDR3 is CSAYSGPNTGELFF. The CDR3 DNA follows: TGCAGTGCTTATAGCGGGCCGAACACCGGGGAGCTGTTTTTT.

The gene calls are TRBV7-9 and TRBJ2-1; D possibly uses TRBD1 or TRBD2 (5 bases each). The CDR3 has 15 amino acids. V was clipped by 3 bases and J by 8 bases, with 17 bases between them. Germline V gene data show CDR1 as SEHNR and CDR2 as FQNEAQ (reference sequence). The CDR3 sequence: CASSLGRAPVDEQFF. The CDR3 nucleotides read TGTGCCAGCAGCTTGGGGCGGGCCCCGGTAGATGAGCAGTTCTTC.

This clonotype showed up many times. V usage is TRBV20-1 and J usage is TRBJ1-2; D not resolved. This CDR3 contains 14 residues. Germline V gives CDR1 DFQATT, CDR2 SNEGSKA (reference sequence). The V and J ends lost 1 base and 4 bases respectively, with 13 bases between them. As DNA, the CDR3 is TGCAGTGCTAGAGGGGATGTGGAGCCCTATGGCTACACCTTC. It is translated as CSARGDVEPYGYTF.

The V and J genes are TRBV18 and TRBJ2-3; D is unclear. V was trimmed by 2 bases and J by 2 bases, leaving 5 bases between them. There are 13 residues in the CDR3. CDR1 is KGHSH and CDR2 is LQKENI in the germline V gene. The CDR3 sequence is CASSPEITDTQYF. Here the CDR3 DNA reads TGTGCCAGCTCACCAGAAATCACAGATACGCAGTATTTT.

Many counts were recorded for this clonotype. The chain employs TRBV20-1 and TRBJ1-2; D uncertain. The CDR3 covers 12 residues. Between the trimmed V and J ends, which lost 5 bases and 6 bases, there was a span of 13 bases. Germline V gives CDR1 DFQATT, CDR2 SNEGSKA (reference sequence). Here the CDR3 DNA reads TGCAGTGCTGGTCAGGAAATTGATGGCTACACCTTC. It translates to CSAGQEIDGYTF.

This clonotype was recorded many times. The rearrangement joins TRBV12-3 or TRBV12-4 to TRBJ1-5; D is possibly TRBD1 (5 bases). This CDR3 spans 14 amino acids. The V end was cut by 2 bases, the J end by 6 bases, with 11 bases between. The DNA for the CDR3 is TGTGCCAGCAGTTTATATGGGGCTGGTCAGCCCCAGCATTTT. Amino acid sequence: CASSLYGAGQPQHF.

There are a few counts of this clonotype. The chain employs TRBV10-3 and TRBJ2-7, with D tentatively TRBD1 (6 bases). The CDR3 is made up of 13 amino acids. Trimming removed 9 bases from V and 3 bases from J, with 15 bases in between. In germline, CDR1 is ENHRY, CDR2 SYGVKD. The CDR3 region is CAIATGKNYEQYF. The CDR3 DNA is TGTGCCATTGCAACAGGGAAGAACTACGAGCAGTACTTC.

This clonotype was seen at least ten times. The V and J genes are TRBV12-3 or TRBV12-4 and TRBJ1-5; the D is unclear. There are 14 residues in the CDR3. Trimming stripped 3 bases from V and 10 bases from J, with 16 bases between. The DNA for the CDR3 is TGTGCCAGCAGTTTGACGGGGTCTGGATCTCCCCAGCATTTT. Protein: CASSLTGSGSPQHF.

In nucleotides, the CDR3 is TGTGCCAGCAGCGCCCTCTCCGGGACAGAAGATCAGCCCCAGCATTTT. The encoded protein is CASSALSGTEDQPQHF. This chain uses TRBV2 with TRBJ1-5; 7 positions match TRBD1. Trimming removed 6 bases from V and 5 bases from J; junction bases left unmatched: 13. Germline lookup yields CDR1 SNHLY and CDR2 FYNNEI. This CDR3 is built from 16 residues.

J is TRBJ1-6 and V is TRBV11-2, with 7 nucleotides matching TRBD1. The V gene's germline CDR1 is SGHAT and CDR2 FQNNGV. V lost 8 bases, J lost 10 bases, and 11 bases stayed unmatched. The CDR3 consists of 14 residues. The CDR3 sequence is CASQLNRGTSPLHF. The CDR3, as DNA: TGTGCCAGCCAGCTAAACAGGGGTACATCACCCCTCCACTTT.

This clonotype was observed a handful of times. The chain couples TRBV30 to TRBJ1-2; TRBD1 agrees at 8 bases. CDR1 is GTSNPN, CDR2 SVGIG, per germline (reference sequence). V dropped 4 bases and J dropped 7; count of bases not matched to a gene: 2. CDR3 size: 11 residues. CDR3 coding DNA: TGTGCCTGGACAGGGGGCGGTGGCTACACCTTC. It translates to CAWTGGGGYTF. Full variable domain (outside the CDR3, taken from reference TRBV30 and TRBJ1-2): SQTIHQWPATLVQPVGSPLSLECTVEGTSNPNLYWYRQAAGRGLQLLFYSVGIGQISSEVPQNLSASRPQDRQFILSSKKLLLSDSGFYLCAWTGGGGYTFGSGTRLTVV.